Listed below are T cell receptor beta chains from one sample, sequenced in a study of regulatory T cells in long-lasting Graves disease. Each CDR3 protein is one row after TCRdb ran MiXCR on the multiplex PCR reads. The data contain about 470,000 distinct CDR3 sequences, about a fifth of them singletons. The sample was peripheral blood mononuclear cells (PBMCs), taken when the disease was refractory, from a patient treated with antithyroid drugs. These receptors were collected from a female donor with Graves disease. Each CDR3 is given with its conserved first and last residue. Each record gives: V gene, D gene, J gene, clone size, CDR3 protein, CDR3 DNA. The D gene is left open where the match is weak. A row's size may be missing; if present it is once, few, many or a size class.

V gene: TRBV28
D gene: NA
J gene: TRBJ2-7
clone size: many
CDR3 protein: CASSLGGTYSYEQYF
CDR3 DNA: TGTGCCAGCAGTTTAGGGGGGACCTACTCCTACGAGCAGTACTTC

V gene: TRBV18
D gene: NA
J gene: TRBJ1-2
clone size: few
CDR3 protein: CASSANTAHYGYTF
CDR3 DNA: TGTGCCAGCTCAGCAAATACAGCTCACTATGGCTACACCTTC

V gene: TRBV25-1
D gene: TRBD2
J gene: TRBJ2-1
clone size: NA
CDR3 protein: CASSGVSGVSYNEQFF
CDR3 DNA: TGTGCCAGCAGTGGAGTTAGCGGGGTCTCCTACAATGAGCAGTTCTTC

V gene: TRBV28
D gene: TRBD2
J gene: TRBJ2-4
clone size: many
CDR3 protein: CASATLAGSAKNIQYF
CDR3 DNA: TGTGCCAGCGCAACTTTAGCGGGATCAGCCAAAAACATTCAGTACTTC

V gene: TRBV7-2
D gene: NA
J gene: TRBJ2-7
clone size: few
CDR3 protein: CASSLAGLRAYEQYF
CDR3 DNA: TGTGCCAGCAGCTTAGCGGGCTTAAGGGCCTACGAGCAGTACTTC

V gene: TRBV7-9
D gene: TRBD2
J gene: TRBJ2-7
clone size: NA
CDR3 protein: CASSSTTSGARQSSYEQYF
CDR3 DNA: TGTGCCAGCAGCTCGACGACTAGCGGGGCGAGACAAAGCTCCTACGAGCAGTACTTC

V gene: TRBV28
D gene: NA
J gene: TRBJ1-4
clone size: many
CDR3 protein: CASSFQGKNEKLFF
CDR3 DNA: TGTGCCAGCAGTTTTCAGGGGAAGAATGAAAAACTGTTTTTT

V gene: TRBV6-2/TRBV6-3
D gene: NA
J gene: TRBJ2-1
clone size: few
CDR3 protein: CASSYPDSGQEQFF
CDR3 DNA: TGTGCCAGCAGTTACCCGGACAGTGGACAAGAGCAGTTCTTC

V gene: TRBV6-2/TRBV6-3
D gene: TRBD2
J gene: TRBJ2-5
clone size: few
CDR3 protein: CASSAWTSGRGWETQYF
CDR3 DNA: TGTGCCAGCAGTGCCTGGACTAGCGGGAGGGGTTGGGAGACCCAGTACTTC

V gene: TRBV9
D gene: NA
J gene: TRBJ1-3
clone size: NA
CDR3 protein: CASTRSTAGNTIYF
CDR3 DNA: TGTGCCAGCACCAGATCTACGGCTGGAAACACCATATATTTT

V gene: TRBV7-8
D gene: TRBD2
J gene: TRBJ2-7
clone size: many
CDR3 protein: CASSLPGLAGEGTYEQYF
CDR3 DNA: TGTGCCAGCAGCTTACCGGGACTAGCGGGAGAGGGAACCTACGAGCAGTACTTC

V gene: TRBV29-1
D gene: NA
J gene: TRBJ1-1
clone size: few
CDR3 protein: CSARRDLGTEAFF
CDR3 DNA: TGCAGCGCTCGCCGGGACTTGGGAACTGAAGCTTTCTTT

V gene: TRBV5-1
D gene: TRBD2
J gene: TRBJ2-7
clone size: NA
CDR3 protein: CASSYRLAGGSGDEQYF
CDR3 DNA: TGCGCCAGCAGTTATCGACTAGCGGGAGGGTCTGGTGACGAGCAGTACTTC

V gene: TRBV19
D gene: NA
J gene: TRBJ2-1
clone size: NA
CDR3 protein: CASAPRGYNEQFF
CDR3 DNA: TGTGCCAGTGCCCCACGAGGATACAATGAGCAGTTCTTC

V gene: TRBV29-1
D gene: NA
J gene: TRBJ1-1
clone size: many
CDR3 protein: CSAQQSYNAEAFF
CDR3 DNA: TGCAGCGCCCAACAGTCGTACAACGCTGAAGCTTTCTTT

V gene: TRBV28
D gene: NA
J gene: TRBJ2-7
clone size: many
CDR3 protein: CASSRLDGPLYEQYF
CDR3 DNA: TGTGCCAGCAGCCGGCTTGATGGTCCCCTCTACGAGCAGTACTTC

V gene: TRBV15
D gene: NA
J gene: TRBJ1-1
clone size: few
CDR3 protein: CATSRDEDTEAFF
CDR3 DNA: TGTGCCACCAGCAGAGATGAGGATACGGAAGCTTTCTTT

V gene: TRBV24-1
D gene: NA
J gene: TRBJ2-2
clone size: NA
CDR3 protein: CATSDLPAGPNTGELFF
CDR3 DNA: TGTGCCACCAGTGATTTGCCGGCAGGGCCGAACACCGGGGAGCTGTTTTTT

V gene: TRBV12-3/TRBV12-4
D gene: NA
J gene: TRBJ1-5
clone size: many
CDR3 protein: CASSGGMQPQHF
CDR3 DNA: TGTGCCAGCAGTGGGGGGATGCAGCCCCAGCATTTT

V gene: TRBV6-4
D gene: TRBD1
J gene: TRBJ1-2
clone size: once
CDR3 protein: CASGYSISLQGVSSGYTF
CDR3 DNA: TGTGCCAGCGGTTACTCGATAAGTCTGCAGGGGGTTTCGTCTGGCTACACCTTC

V gene: TRBV11-2
D gene: NA
J gene: TRBJ1-1
clone size: many
CDR3 protein: CASSLGASTEAFF
CDR3 DNA: TGTGCCAGCAGCCTCGGGGCGAGCACTGAAGCTTTCTTT

V gene: TRBV7-8
D gene: TRBD1
J gene: TRBJ2-7
clone size: many
CDR3 protein: CASSLAGTGAYEQYF
CDR3 DNA: TGTGCCAGCAGCCTGGCCGGGACAGGAGCCTACGAGCAGTACTTC

V gene: TRBV20-1
D gene: TRBD1
J gene: TRBJ1-2
clone size: NA
CDR3 protein: CSAFDRGYGYTF
CDR3 DNA: TGCAGTGCTTTCGACAGGGGTTATGGCTACACCTTC

V gene: TRBV15
D gene: TRBD1
J gene: TRBJ2-1
clone size: once
CDR3 protein: CATSSLTGTVNNEQFF
CDR3 DNA: TGTGCCACCAGCAGCTTAACCGGGACAGTGAACAATGAGCAGTTCTTC

V gene: TRBV5-1
D gene: TRBD2
J gene: TRBJ2-7
clone size: NA
CDR3 protein: CASSSSGTSGSREQYF
CDR3 DNA: TGTGCCAGCAGCTCTTCCGGGACTAGCGGGAGTAGAGAGCAGTACTTC

V gene: TRBV27
D gene: TRBD1
J gene: TRBJ2-2
clone size: few
CDR3 protein: CASSLFRGRPGELFF
CDR3 DNA: TGTGCCAGCAGTTTATTCAGGGGGCGCCCCGGGGAGCTGTTTTTT

V gene: TRBV24-1
D gene: NA
J gene: TRBJ2-5
clone size: many
CDR3 protein: CATMEAGDGVLTQYF
CDR3 DNA: TGTGCCACCATGGAGGCAGGCGACGGCGTGTTGACCCAGTACTTC

V gene: TRBV3-1
D gene: NA
J gene: TRBJ2-7
clone size: few
CDR3 protein: CASSLRTEPSYEQYF
CDR3 DNA: TGTGCCAGCAGCCTCAGGACCGAGCCCTCCTACGAGCAGTACTTC

V gene: TRBV29-1
D gene: NA
J gene: TRBJ2-7
clone size: NA
CDR3 protein: CSVELHSYEQYF
CDR3 DNA: TGCAGCGTTGAACTCCACTCCTACGAGCAGTACTTC

V gene: TRBV28
D gene: NA
J gene: TRBJ2-7
clone size: many
CDR3 protein: CASSSEDSHYEQYF
CDR3 DNA: TGTGCCAGCAGTTCTGAGGACTCACATTACGAGCAGTACTTC

V gene: TRBV6-5
D gene: NA
J gene: TRBJ1-1
clone size: NA
CDR3 protein: CASSYKWNTEAFF
CDR3 DNA: TGTGCCAGCAGTTATAAATGGAACACTGAAGCTTTCTTT

V gene: TRBV14
D gene: NA
J gene: TRBJ2-7
clone size: many
CDR3 protein: CASSQDNRPEQYF
CDR3 DNA: TGTGCCAGCAGCCAAGATAATCGCCCCGAGCAGTACTTC

V gene: TRBV6-5
D gene: NA
J gene: TRBJ2-5
clone size: NA
CDR3 protein: CASSFPSARGTQYF
CDR3 DNA: TGTGCCAGCAGTTTCCCTTCCGCCCGGGGGACCCAGTACTTC

V gene: TRBV12-3/TRBV12-4
D gene: NA
J gene: TRBJ1-5
clone size: few
CDR3 protein: CASSLVEARGGDQPQHF
CDR3 DNA: TGTGCCAGCAGTTTGGTGGAGGCCCGGGGGGGCGATCAGCCCCAGCATTTT

V gene: TRBV6-1
D gene: NA
J gene: TRBJ2-5
clone size: many
CDR3 protein: CASPGLTKETQYF
CDR3 DNA: TGTGCCAGCCCGGGACTCACCAAAGAGACCCAGTACTTC

V gene: TRBV27
D gene: NA
J gene: TRBJ1-6
clone size: few
CDR3 protein: CASSFRRLNPLHF
CDR3 DNA: TGTGCCAGCAGTTTCCGGCGGTTGAATCCCCTCCACTTT

V gene: TRBV7-2
D gene: NA
J gene: TRBJ2-2
clone size: many
CDR3 protein: CASRRRTLHTGELFF
CDR3 DNA: TGTGCCAGCAGGCGGCGGACACTACACACCGGGGAGCTGTTTTTT

V gene: TRBV6-1
D gene: TRBD1
J gene: TRBJ2-7
clone size: many
CDR3 protein: CASSPGTGTQGYEQYF
CDR3 DNA: TGTGCCAGCAGTCCCGGGACAGGGACGCAGGGCTACGAGCAGTACTTC

V gene: TRBV30
D gene: NA
J gene: TRBJ2-2
clone size: once
CDR3 protein: CAWRWLAYTGELFF
CDR3 DNA: TGTGCCTGGAGATGGCTAGCCTACACCGGGGAGCTGTTTTTT

V gene: TRBV6-5
D gene: NA
J gene: TRBJ1-2
clone size: many
CDR3 protein: CASSYSGPDGYTF
CDR3 DNA: TGTGCCAGCAGTTACTCAGGACCCGATGGCTACACCTTC

V gene: TRBV28
D gene: TRBD1
J gene: TRBJ1-5
clone size: few
CDR3 protein: CASSLSGGLNQPQHF
CDR3 DNA: TGTGCCAGCAGTTTATCAGGGGGCCTCAATCAGCCCCAGCATTTT

V gene: TRBV3-1
D gene: TRBD2
J gene: TRBJ2-5
clone size: few
CDR3 protein: CASSHGAGPRETQYF
CDR3 DNA: TGTGCCAGCAGCCACGGAGCGGGACCCCGGGAGACCCAGTACTTC

V gene: TRBV5-6
D gene: NA
J gene: TRBJ1-4
clone size: few
CDR3 protein: CASSLSVDTNEKLFF
CDR3 DNA: TGTGCCAGCAGCTTGTCCGTGGATACTAATGAAAAACTGTTTTTT

V gene: TRBV28
D gene: NA
J gene: TRBJ1-5
clone size: many
CDR3 protein: CASSFLQGRNQPQHF
CDR3 DNA: TGTGCCAGCAGTTTTCTACAGGGACGTAATCAGCCCCAGCATTTT